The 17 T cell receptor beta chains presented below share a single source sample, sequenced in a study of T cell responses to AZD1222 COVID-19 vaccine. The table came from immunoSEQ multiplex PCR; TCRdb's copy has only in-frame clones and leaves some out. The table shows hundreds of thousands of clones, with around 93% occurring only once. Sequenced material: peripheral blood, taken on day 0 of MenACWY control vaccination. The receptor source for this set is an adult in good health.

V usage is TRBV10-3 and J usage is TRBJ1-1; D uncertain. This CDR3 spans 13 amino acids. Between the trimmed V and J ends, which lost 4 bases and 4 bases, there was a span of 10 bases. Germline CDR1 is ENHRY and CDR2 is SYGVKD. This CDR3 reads CAISVGFPTEAFF. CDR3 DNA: TGTGCCATCAGTGTAGGGTTTCCCACTGAAGCTTTCTTT.

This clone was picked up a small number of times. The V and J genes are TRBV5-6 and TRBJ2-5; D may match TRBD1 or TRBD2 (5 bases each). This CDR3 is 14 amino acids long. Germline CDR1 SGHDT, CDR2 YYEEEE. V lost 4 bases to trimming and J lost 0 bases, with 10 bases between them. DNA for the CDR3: TGTGCCAGCAGCAGCCGGGACCACCAAGAGACCCAGTACTTC. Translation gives CASSSRDHQETQYF.

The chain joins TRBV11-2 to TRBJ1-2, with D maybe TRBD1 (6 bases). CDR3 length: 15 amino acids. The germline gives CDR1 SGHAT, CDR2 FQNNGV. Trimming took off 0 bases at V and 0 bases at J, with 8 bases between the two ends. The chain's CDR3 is CASSLEGAANYGYTF. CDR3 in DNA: TGTGCCAGCAGCTTAGAGGGGGCAGCTAACTATGGCTACACCTTC.

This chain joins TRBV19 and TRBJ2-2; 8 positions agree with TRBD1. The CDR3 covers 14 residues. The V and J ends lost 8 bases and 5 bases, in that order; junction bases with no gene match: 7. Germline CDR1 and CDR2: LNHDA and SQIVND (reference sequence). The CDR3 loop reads CASLTRGRTGELFF. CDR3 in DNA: TGTGCCAGTTTAACCAGGGGGCGAACCGGGGAGCTGTTTTTT. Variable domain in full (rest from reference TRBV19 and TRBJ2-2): DGGITQSPKYLFRKEGQNVTLSCEQNLNHDAMYWYRQDPGQGLRLIYYSQIVNDFQKGDIAEGYSVSREKKESFPLTVTSAQKNPTAFYLCASLTRGRTGELFFGEGSRLTVL.

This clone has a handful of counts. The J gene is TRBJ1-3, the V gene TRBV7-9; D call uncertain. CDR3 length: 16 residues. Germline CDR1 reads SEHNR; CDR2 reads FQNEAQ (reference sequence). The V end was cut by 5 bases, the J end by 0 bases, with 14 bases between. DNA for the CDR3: TGTGCCAGCAGCCGTACGGGGTCCAGCTCTGGAAACACCATATATTTT. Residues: CASSRTGSSSGNTIYF.

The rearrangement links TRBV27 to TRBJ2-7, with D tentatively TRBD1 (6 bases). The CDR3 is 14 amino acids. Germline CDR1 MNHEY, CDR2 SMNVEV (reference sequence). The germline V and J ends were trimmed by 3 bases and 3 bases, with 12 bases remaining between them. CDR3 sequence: CASSLQGRFYEQYF. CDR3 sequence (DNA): TGTGCCAGCAGTTTGCAGGGGCGCTTCTACGAGCAGTACTTC.

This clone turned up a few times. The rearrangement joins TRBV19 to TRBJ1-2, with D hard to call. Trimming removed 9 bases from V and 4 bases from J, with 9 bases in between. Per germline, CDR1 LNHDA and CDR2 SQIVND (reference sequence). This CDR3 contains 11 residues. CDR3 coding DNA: TGTGCCAGCAACACAGCCTATGGCTACACCTTC. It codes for CASNTAYGYTF.

CDR3 DNA: TGTGCCAGCAGCCCAGACAGGGGGGTCGGCAATCAGCCCCAGCATTTT. This encodes CASSPDRGVGNQPQHF. The rearrangement joins TRBV6-2 or TRBV6-3 to TRBJ1-5, with 9 bases that match TRBD1. Germline loops: CDR1 MNHEY, CDR2 SVGEGT. Trimming cost V 6 bases and J 2 bases; bases outside gene matches: 8. The CDR3 runs to 16 residues.

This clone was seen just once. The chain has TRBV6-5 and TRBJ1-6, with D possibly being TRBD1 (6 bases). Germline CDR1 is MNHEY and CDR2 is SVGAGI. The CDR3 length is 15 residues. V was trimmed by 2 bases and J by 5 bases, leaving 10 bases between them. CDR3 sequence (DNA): TGTGCCAGCAGTTACCAGGGGATTAATAATTCACCCCTCCACTTT. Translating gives CASSYQGINNSPLHF.

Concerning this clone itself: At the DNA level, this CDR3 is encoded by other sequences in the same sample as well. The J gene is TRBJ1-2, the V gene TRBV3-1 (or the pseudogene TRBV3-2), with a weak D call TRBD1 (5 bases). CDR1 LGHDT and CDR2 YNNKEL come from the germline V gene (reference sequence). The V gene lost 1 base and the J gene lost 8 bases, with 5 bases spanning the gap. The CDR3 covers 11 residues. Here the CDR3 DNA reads TGTGCCAGCAGCCAAGGGGACGGCTACACCTTC. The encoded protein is CASSQGDGYTF.

The CDR3 region is CAWRVTGGRGEQYF. The CDR3 nucleotides read TGTGCCTGGAGGGTTACAGGGGGGCGAGGCGAGCAGTACTTC. V is TRBV30 and J is TRBJ2-7; TRBD1 agrees at 8 bases. Germline V gene data show CDR1 as GTSNPN and CDR2 as SVGIG (reference sequence). The CDR3 has 14 amino acids. Trimming took 3 bases from V and 6 from J; bases not matched to a gene: 10.

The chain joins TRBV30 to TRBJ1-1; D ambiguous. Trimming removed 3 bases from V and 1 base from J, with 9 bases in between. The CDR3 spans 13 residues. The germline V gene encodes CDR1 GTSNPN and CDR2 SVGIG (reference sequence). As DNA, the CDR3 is TGTGCCTGGAGGGGAGTAGGGAACACTGAAGCTTTCTTT. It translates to CAWRGVGNTEAFF.

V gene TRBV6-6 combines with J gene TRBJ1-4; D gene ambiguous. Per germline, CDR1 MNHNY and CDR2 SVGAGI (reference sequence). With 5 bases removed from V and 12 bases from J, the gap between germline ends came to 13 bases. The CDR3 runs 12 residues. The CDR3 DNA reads TGTGCCAGCAGTAGTCCTTGGGTCGAACTGTTTTTT. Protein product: CASSSPWVELFF.

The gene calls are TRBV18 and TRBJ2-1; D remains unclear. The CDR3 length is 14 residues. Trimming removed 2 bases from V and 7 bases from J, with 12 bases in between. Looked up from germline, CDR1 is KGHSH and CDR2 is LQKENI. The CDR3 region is CASSPSQAGNEQFF. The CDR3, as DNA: TGTGCCAGCTCACCATCCCAGGCTGGGAATGAGCAGTTCTTC. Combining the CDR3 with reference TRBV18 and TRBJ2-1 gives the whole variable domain NAGVMQNPRHLVRRRGQEARLRCSPMKGHSHVYWYRQLPEEGLKFMVYLQKENIIDESGMPKERFSAEFPKEGPSILRIQQVVRGDSAAYFCASSPSQAGNEQFFGPGTRLTVL.

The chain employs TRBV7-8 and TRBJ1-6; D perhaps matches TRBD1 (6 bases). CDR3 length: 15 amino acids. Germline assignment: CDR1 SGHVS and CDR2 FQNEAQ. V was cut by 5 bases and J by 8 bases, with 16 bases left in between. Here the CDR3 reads CASSPGGQTHSPLHF. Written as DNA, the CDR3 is TGTGCCAGCAGCCCCGGTGGACAGACGCATTCACCCCTCCACTTT.

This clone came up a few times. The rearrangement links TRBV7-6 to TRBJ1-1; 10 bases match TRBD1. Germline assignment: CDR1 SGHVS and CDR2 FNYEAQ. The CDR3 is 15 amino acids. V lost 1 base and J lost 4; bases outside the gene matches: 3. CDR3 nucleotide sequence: TGTGCCAGCAGCTTAGGGGGACAGGGGTTCACTGAAGCTTTCTTT. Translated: CASSLGGQGFTEAFF.

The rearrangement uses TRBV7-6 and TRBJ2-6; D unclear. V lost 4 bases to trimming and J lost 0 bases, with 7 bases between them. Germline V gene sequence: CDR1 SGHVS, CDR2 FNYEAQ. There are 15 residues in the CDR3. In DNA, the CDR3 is TGTGCCAGCAGCTCTGGCGGCTCTGGGGCCAACGTCCTGACTTTC. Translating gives CASSSGGSGANVLTF.